This passage covers 2 T cell receptor beta chains from one sample sequenced in a study of response to subunit inactivated influenza vaccine. TCRdb called the RT-PCR reads again in MiXCR, with one record for every CDR3 protein. This sample has fewer than 750,000 distinct CDR3 sequences, with around 15% found just once. The source material was PBMCs from blood, sampled about 11 days after vaccination. The receptor source for this set is a man aged 45-65 years who received an inactivated influenza vaccine.

J is TRBJ1-6 and V is TRBV5-1; D call uncertain. V lost 4 bases, J lost 6 bases, and 11 bases lay in between. The CDR3 covers 14 residues. CDR1 SGHRS and CDR2 YFSETQ come from the germline V gene. CDR3 amino acids: CASSRTTTNSPLHF. CDR3 DNA: TGCGCCAGCAGCCGAACAACAACTAATTCACCCCTCCACTTT.

V is TRBV3-1 and J is TRBJ2-7, with TRBD2 matching over 12 bases. The germline gives CDR1 LGHDT, CDR2 YNNKEL (reference sequence). The CDR3 totals 15 residues. V shed 3 bases and J 4 bases; nucleotides not matched to a gene: 4. The CDR3 nucleotides read TGTGCCAGCAGCCAGACTAGCGGGAGTCCATACGAGCAGTACTTC. Protein product: CASSQTSGSPYEQYF.